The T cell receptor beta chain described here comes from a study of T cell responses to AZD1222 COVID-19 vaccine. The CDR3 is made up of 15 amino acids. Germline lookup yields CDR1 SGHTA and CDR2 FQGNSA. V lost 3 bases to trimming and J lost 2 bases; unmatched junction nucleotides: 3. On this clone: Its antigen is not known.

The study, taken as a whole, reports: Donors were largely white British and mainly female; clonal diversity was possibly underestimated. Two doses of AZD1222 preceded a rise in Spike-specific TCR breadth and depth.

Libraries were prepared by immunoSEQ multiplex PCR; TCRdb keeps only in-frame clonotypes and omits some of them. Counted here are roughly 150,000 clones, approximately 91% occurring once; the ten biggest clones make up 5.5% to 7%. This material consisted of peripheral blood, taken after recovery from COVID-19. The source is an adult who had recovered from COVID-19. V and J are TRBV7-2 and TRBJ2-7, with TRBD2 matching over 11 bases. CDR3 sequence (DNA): TGTGCCAGCAGCTTTCTAGCGGGGGGTCCCTACGAGCAGTACTTC. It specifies CASSFLAGGPYEQYF.